Described below is a single TCR beta chain sequence and its context. These data come from a study of blood T cell repertoires in COVID-19. The wider study: COVID-19 samples collected from the United States, Italy and Spain covered acute and convalescent phases. T cells, B-cell-depleted T cells, or PBMCs supplied cDNA or gDNA.

Some clones are missing from TCRdb's copy, which holds only in-frame ones; the method was immunoSEQ multiplex PCR. The sample carries tens of thousands of clones, about 83% recorded once. The CDR3 runs to 15 residues. CDR1 and CDR2 from the germline V gene are SGDLS and YYNGEE. J lost 1 base, V lost 4 bases, and 3 bases had no gene match. The sample comprised peripheral blood. J is TRBJ2-2 and V is TRBV9, with 8 bases identical to TRBD2. The sequence derives from a man aged 55 to 70 with acute or convalescent COVID-19. In DNA, the CDR3 is TGTGCCAGCAGCCCCGCGGGAGGGAACACCGGGGAGCTGTTTTTT. Its translation is CASSPAGGNTGELFF.